This passage covers 28 T cell receptor beta chains from one sample sequenced in a study of beta chain features in type 1 diabetes (dated by TCRdb to 2017 to 2018). Library preparation employed the immunoSEQ multiplex PCR assay. The entire amount of isolated RNA was reverse transcribed using the High Capacity cDNA Reverse Transcription Kit, so the sequenced TCRB transcripts were expressed ones. In TCRdb, the immuneACCESS table is reduced to in-frame sequences with V and J assigned. These tables do not hold every clone; where another copy was compared, an unresolved V gene accounts for under half, and the others remain unexplained. Present in this sample are 300,000 to 350,000 clones, less than 10% of which were seen just once. The ten top clones hold more than 0.4% of the sample. The specimen was central memory CD4+ T cells from blood. The receptors come from a woman aged 18-35 years in good health.

V gene TRBV10-3 combines with J gene TRBJ2-3; D possibly corresponds to TRBD2 (5 bases). This CDR3 spans 14 amino acids. Trimming cost V 6 bases and J 6 bases, with 16 bases left between them. From germline, CDR1 is ENHRY and CDR2 SYGVKD. The CDR3 DNA reads as TGTGCCATCAGGCCGTCATCCGGGGTGGATACGCAGTATTTT. Its protein product is CAIRPSSGVDTQYF.

V gene TRBV2 combines with J gene TRBJ2-5; weak D call: TRBD2 (6 bases). Germline-derived CDR1 and CDR2 are SNHLY and FYNNEI. This CDR3 has 13 residues. V lost 7 bases, J lost 5 bases, and 14 bases lay in between. The CDR3 DNA is TGTGCCAGCACCAACTTGCGGGACGAGACCCAGTACTTC. Translating it yields CASTNLRDETQYF.

This clone has a count of ten or more. The same CDR3 is also encoded by other DNA sequences in this sample. The chain employs TRBV14 and TRBJ1-1, with D unclear. The CDR3 has 12 amino acids. Trimming cost V 4 bases and J 0 bases, with 3 bases left between them. The germline V gene has CDR1 SGHDN and CDR2 FVKESK. In DNA, the CDR3 is TGTGCCAGCAGCCGACTGAACACTGAAGCTTTCTTT. This translates into CASSRLNTEAFF.

In this sample, this clone turned up a few times. For the CDR3, the DNA is TGTGCCAGCAGCGTAGCGGAGGGAAACCCCTACAATGAGCAGTTCTTC. Protein: CASSVAEGNPYNEQFF. This chain joins TRBV9 and TRBJ2-1, with D possibly matching TRBD2 (6 bases). Germline-derived CDR1 and CDR2 are SGDLS and YYNGEE. The CDR3 consists of 16 residues. The V gene lost 0 bases and the J gene lost 2 bases, with 12 bases spanning the gap.

CDR3 DNA sequence: TGTGCCAGCAGCCCCCACGGCCGGGACAGTCCGTTCTTC. This encodes CASSPHGRDSPFF. The chain uses TRBV11-2 and TRBJ2-1; TRBD1 matches at 7 bases. Germline V gene sequence: CDR1 SGHAT, CDR2 FQNNGV. V shed 5 bases, J shed 15 bases, and the junction held 13 bases outside the gene matches. This CDR3 has 13 amino acids. The entire variable domain, with the rest obtained from reference TRBV11-2 and TRBJ2-1, is as follows: EAGVAQSPRYKIIEKRQSVAFWCNPISGHATLYWYQQILGQGPKLLIQFQNNGVVDDSQLPKDRFSAERLKGVDSTLKIQPAKLEDSAVYLCASSPHGRDSPFFGPGTRLTVL.

This clone was counted between two and nine times. V is TRBV5-1 and J is TRBJ2-1, with D possibly TRBD2 on 6 matching bases. From germline, CDR1 is SGHRS and CDR2 YFSETQ. The CDR3 consists of 14 residues. The V end lost 7 bases, the J end lost 2 bases, and 13 bases lay between the germline ends. In DNA, the CDR3 is TGCGCCAGCTCCCCAGCGGGTACCTACAATGAGCAGTTCTTC. The encoded protein is CASSPAGTYNEQFF.

On this clone itself: The sample holds other DNA sequences that translate to the same CDR3. V usage is TRBV7-3 and J usage is TRBJ2-7, with TRBD2 as a possible D gene (6 bases). The length of the CDR3 is 13 residues. Germline V gene lookup returns CDR1 SGHTA and CDR2 FQGTGA. V was cut by 6 bases and J by 4 bases, with 13 bases left in between. The CDR3 coding sequence is TGTGCCAGCAGTCTGGGGACTGAATACGAGCAGTACTTC. Residues: CASSLGTEYEQYF.

V and J are TRBV5-1 and TRBJ2-3; no firm D call. Trimming cost V 0 bases and J 0 bases, with 11 bases left between them. CDR3 length equals 16 residues. CDR1 and CDR2 (germline): SGHRS, YFSETQ. The CDR3 DNA sequence: TGCGCCAGCAGCTTGGTTTCCACTGCTAGCACAGATACGCAGTATTTT. This gives the protein CASSLVSTASTDTQYF.

The rearrangement uses TRBV6-5 and TRBJ2-7, with 9 bases aligning to TRBD2. This CDR3 spans 12 amino acids. Trimming took 7 bases from V and 3 from J; bases not matched to a gene: 1. Per germline, CDR1 MNHEY and CDR2 SVGAGI. The DNA of the CDR3 is TGTGCCAGCAATAGCGGGAGCTACGAGCAGTACTTC. Encoded protein: CASNSGSYEQYF.

This clone was found many times. This chain connects TRBV19 to TRBJ1-1, with 7 positions matching TRBD1. The junction had 2 bases not matched to a gene; V was cut back by 1 base and J by 3 bases. CDR3 length: 14 amino acids. Germline lookup yields CDR1 LNHDA and CDR2 SQIVND (reference sequence). DNA of the CDR3: TGTGCCAGTAGTATAGGACAGGGTGACACTGAAGCTTTCTTT. Its protein product is CASSIGQGDTEAFF.

J is TRBJ2-3 and V is TRBV10-3; D not certain. Trimming removed 8 bases from V and 5 bases from J, with 14 bases in between. The germline V gene encodes CDR1 ENHRY and CDR2 SYGVKD. CDR3 size: 13 residues. CDR3 nucleotides: TGTGCCATCGCTGACGGCGGCCAAGATACGCAGTATTTT. This sequence encodes CAIADGGQDTQYF.

This chain connects TRBV7-2 to TRBJ2-7; maybe TRBD2 (5 bases). V was clipped by 1 base and J by 2 bases, with 12 bases between them. The CDR3 has 15 amino acids. Germline values: CDR1 SGHTA, CDR2 FQGNSA. The CDR3 here is CASSLEGVGTYEQYF. In nucleotides, the CDR3 is TGTGCCAGCAGCTTAGAGGGAGTAGGAACCTACGAGCAGTACTTC. The full variable domain, with the rest looked up from reference TRBV7-2 and TRBJ2-7, is GAGVSQSPSNKVTEKGKDVELRCDPISGHTALYWYRQSLGQGLEFLIYFQGNSAPDKSGLPSDRFSAERTGGSVSTLTIQRTQQEDSAVYLCASSLEGVGTYEQYFGPGTRLTVT.

This rearrangement joins TRBV4-2 to TRBJ2-1; 7 nucleotides match TRBD2. V lost 0 bases, J lost 2 bases, and 7 bases stayed unmatched. This CDR3 contains 17 residues. The germline gives CDR1 LGHNA, CDR2 YNFKEQ. The CDR3 region has the DNA TGTGCCAGCAGCCAAGAGGGGAGCGGGACCCCCTACAATGAGCAGTTCTTC. Encoded protein: CASSQEGSGTPYNEQFF.

This clone was seen more than once but under ten times. The gene calls are TRBV10-3 and TRBJ2-1, with D perhaps TRBD1 or TRBD2 (6 bases each). This CDR3 is 15 amino acids long. Germline CDR1 ENHRY, CDR2 SYGVKD. V shed 6 bases and J shed 6 bases, with 18 bases lying between them. Here the CDR3 reads CAIRDGGLRGNEQFF. In nucleotides, the CDR3 is TGTGCCATCAGAGATGGGGGGCTGAGGGGCAATGAGCAGTTCTTC.

As for this clone: At the DNA level, this CDR3 is encoded by other sequences in the same sample as well. DNA for the CDR3: TGTGCCAGCAGCCCCCGAAGGAGGAACACTGAAGCTTTCTTT. As protein: CASSPRRRNTEAFF. This chain links TRBV5-6 with TRBJ1-1, with D uncertain. This CDR3 comprises 14 residues. Germline CDR1 reads SGHDT; CDR2 reads YYEEEE. Trimming pared 4 bases from V and 1 base from J, leaving 11 bases between. Variable domain in full (rest from reference TRBV5-6 and TRBJ1-1): DAGVTQSPTHLIKTRGQQVTLRCSPKSGHDTVSWYQQALGQGPQFIFQYYEEEERQRGNFPDRFSGHQFPNYSSELNVNALLLGDSALYLCASSPRRRNTEAFFGQGTRLTVV.

The chain has TRBV29-1 and TRBJ2-7; possibly TRBD2 for D (5 bases). Trimming pared 5 bases from V and 0 bases from J, leaving 11 bases between. Germline CDR1 reads SQVTM; CDR2 reads ANQGSEA. The CDR3 runs 13 residues. Here the CDR3 reads CSVLQADSYEQYF. Here the CDR3 DNA reads TGCAGCGTTTTGCAAGCGGACTCCTACGAGCAGTACTTC.

This clone showed up many times. The gene calls are TRBV29-1 and TRBJ2-5; D is perhaps TRBD2 (5 bases). This CDR3 has 11 amino acids. The germline V and J ends were trimmed by 3 bases and 6 bases, with 8 bases remaining between them. Germline V CDR1 and CDR2: SQVTM, ANQGSEA. The CDR3 region is CSVDTSKTQYF. The CDR3 DNA follows: TGCAGCGTTGATACTAGTAAGACCCAGTACTTC. Full variable domain (outside the CDR3, taken from reference TRBV29-1 and TRBJ2-5): SAVISQKPSRDICQRGTSLTIQCQVDSQVTMMFWYRQQPGQSLTLIATANQGSEATYESGFVIDKFPISRPNLTFSTLTVSNMSPEDSSIYLCSVDTSKTQYFGPGTRLLVL.

This clone was seen more than once but under ten times. This chain links TRBV7-2 with TRBJ2-3; 7 positions agree with TRBD1. V shed 6 bases and J 2 bases; nucleotides not matched to a gene: 2. CDR3 size: 13 residues. The germline V gene has CDR1 SGHTA and CDR2 FQGNSA. The CDR3 DNA is TGTGCCAGCAGACAGGGGTTCACAGATACGCAGTATTTT. Its protein is CASRQGFTDTQYF.

In its sample, this clone was seen a few times. This chain links TRBV28 with TRBJ2-2; 12 bases are a match to TRBD2. The V gene end was trimmed by 9 bases and the J gene end by 1 base; junction bases not matched to a gene: 6. This CDR3 spans 16 amino acids. CDR1 MDHEN and CDR2 SYDVKM come from the germline V gene. CDR3 residues: CASTAGLAGNTGELFF. The CDR3 region has the DNA TGTGCCAGTACCGCGGGACTAGCGGGGAACACCGGGGAGCTGTTTTTT.

The J gene is TRBJ2-3, the V gene TRBV7-8; D may be TRBD2 (5 bases). The CDR3 extends over 16 amino acids. Trimming left V 5 bases short and J 6 bases short, with 21 bases between. Per the germline V gene, CDR1 is SGHVS and CDR2 is FQNEAQ. The CDR3 is CASSAGERRVSDTQYF. The CDR3 nucleotides are TGTGCCAGCAGCGCGGGCGAGAGGCGGGTATCGGATACGCAGTATTTT.

With respect to this clone: Other DNA sequences of this sample code for an identical CDR3. The chain is built from TRBV27 and TRBJ2-3, with 9 bases lining up with TRBD2. V lost 6 bases and J lost 3; bases outside the gene matches: 1. CDR1 and CDR2 from the germline V gene are MNHEY and SMNVEV (reference sequence). This CDR3 spans 13 amino acids. The DNA for the CDR3 is TGTGCCAGCAGGCTAGCGGGAACAGATACGCAGTATTTT. It codes for CASRLAGTDTQYF.

This clone was found once. This chain joins TRBV19 and TRBJ2-2, with TRBD1 as a possible D gene (5 bases). There are 18 residues in the CDR3. Germline CDR1 reads LNHDA; CDR2 reads SQIVND (reference sequence). Trimming pared 3 bases from V and 4 bases from J, leaving 21 bases between. CDR3 nucleotides: TGTGCCAGTAGTATGCCCCTCCCCTTGACAGTACCCACCGGGGAGCTGTTTTTT. Protein sequence: CASSMPLPLTVPTGELFF.

The gene calls are TRBV2 and TRBJ1-5; D remains unclear. This CDR3 spans 14 amino acids. Trimming pared 2 bases from V and 2 bases from J, leaving 7 bases between. Germline CDR1 reads SNHLY; CDR2 reads FYNNEI. The CDR3 nucleotides read TGTGCCAGCAGTGAAATACTAGGCAATCAGCCCCAGCATTTT. This translates into CASSEILGNQPQHF.

This clone was detected a few times. This chain connects TRBV7-9 to TRBJ2-7; D unclear. The germline gives CDR1 SEHNR, CDR2 FQNEAQ (reference sequence). Trimming removed 0 bases at V and 6 bases at J, with 6 bases between. The CDR3 covers 12 residues. This CDR3 reads CASSLAEREQYF. CDR3 nucleotide sequence: TGTGCCAGCAGCTTAGCCGAACGCGAGCAGTACTTC. Full variable domain (remainder filled in from reference TRBV7-9 and TRBJ2-7): DTGVSQNPRHKITKRGQNVTFRCDPISEHNRLYWYRQTLGQGPEFLTYFQNEAQLEKSRLLSDRFSAERPKGSFSTLEIQRTEQGDSAMYLCASSLAEREQYFGPGTRLTVT.

There are a few counts of this clone. V and J are TRBV6-6 and TRBJ2-1; TRBD1 aligns across 11 bases. The CDR3 totals 14 residues. V lost 6 bases to trimming and J lost 8 bases; unmatched junction nucleotides: 6. Per germline, CDR1 MNHNY and CDR2 SVGAGI (reference sequence). The CDR3 DNA reads TGTGCCAGCAGCCCCAGGACAGGGGGCTATGAGCAGTTCTTC. Translating gives CASSPRTGGYEQFF.

This chain joins TRBV11-2 and TRBJ2-7; D is unresolved. The CDR3 runs to 13 residues. V shed 0 bases and J shed 6 bases, with 9 bases lying between them. Germline CDR1 reads SGHAT; CDR2 reads FQNNGV. The CDR3 sequence: CASSLEAHAEQYF. In DNA, the CDR3 is TGTGCCAGCAGCTTAGAGGCCCACGCCGAGCAGTACTTC.

The chain couples TRBV9 to TRBJ2-1; 13 bases are shared with TRBD2. V lost 4 bases, J lost 9 bases, and 10 bases stayed unmatched. Germline CDR1 SGDLS, CDR2 YYNGEE. The CDR3 has 16 residues. CDR3 loop: CASSTSGRASAGEQFF. The CDR3 DNA is TGTGCCAGCAGCACTAGCGGGAGGGCCTCGGCGGGTGAGCAGTTCTTC. The variable domain in full, with the rest retrieved from reference TRBV9 and TRBJ2-1, is DSGVTQTPKHLITATGQRVTLRCSPRSGDLSVYWYQQSLDQGLQFLIQYYNGEERAKGNILERFSAQQFPDLHSELNLSSLELGDSALYFCASSTSGRASAGEQFFGPGTRLTVL.

This clone has just a few counts. V and J are TRBV5-8 and TRBJ1-1; D is perhaps TRBD1 (6 bases). Trimming took 4 bases from V and 4 from J, leaving 14 bases between them. Germline V gene lookup returns CDR1 SGHTS and CDR2 YDEGEE. The CDR3 totals 14 residues. The CDR3 protein is CASSPQGFFTEAFF. DNA of the CDR3: TGTGCCAGCAGCCCCCAGGGGTTTTTCACTGAAGCTTTCTTT.